Listed here are 32 T cell receptor beta chains from one sample, sequenced in a study of blood T cell repertoires in COVID-19. This table comes from immunoSEQ multiplex PCR, and its TCRdb copy is limited to in-frame clones, with some not included. Of around 200,000 clones listed, around 79% are singletons. Sequencing used peripheral blood. These receptors came from a woman between 40 and 55 years old with COVID-19, enrolled during active disease.

This clone has only a few counts. The chain is built from TRBV19 and TRBJ2-1, with D possibly TRBD2 on 6 matching bases. V dropped 2 bases and J dropped 3 bases, with 8 bases sitting between them. CDR3 length: 14 amino acids. In germline, CDR1 is LNHDA, CDR2 SQIVND (reference sequence). The CDR3 is CASSIWGDYNEQFF. The CDR3 DNA reads TGTGCCAGTAGTATATGGGGGGACTACAATGAGCAGTTCTTC. Variable domain in full (rest from reference TRBV19 and TRBJ2-1): DGGITQSPKYLFRKEGQNVTLSCEQNLNHDAMYWYRQDPGQGLRLIYYSQIVNDFQKGDIAEGYSVSREKKESFPLTVTSAQKNPTAFYLCASSIWGDYNEQFFGPGTRLTVL.

The gene calls are TRBV2 and TRBJ2-1, with a tentative D call TRBD2 (5 bases). The CDR3 totals 14 residues. Germline-derived CDR1 and CDR2 are SNHLY and FYNNEI. The ends were cut back, 4 bases at V and 8 bases at J, with 15 bases in the middle. CDR3 DNA sequence: TGTGCCAGCAGTGTAGGGCTAGCCTATTATGAGCAGTTCTTC. It yields the protein CASSVGLAYYEQFF.

The chain links TRBV11-2 to TRBJ2-1; 9 nucleotides align to TRBD2. The J segment lost 3 bases and the V segment lost 5 bases, leaving 14 bases of the junction unmatched. The germline V gene encodes CDR1 SGHAT and CDR2 FQNNGV. The CDR3 extends over 18 amino acids. The CDR3 is CASSPIAPLAGFYNEQFF. Here the CDR3 DNA reads TGTGCCAGCAGCCCTATAGCCCCCCTAGCGGGATTCTACAATGAGCAGTTCTTC.

The rearrangement links TRBV5-6 to TRBJ1-5, with D possibly matching TRBD1 (5 bases). The CDR3 spans 17 residues. V was shortened by 2 bases and J by 7 bases, with 22 bases between the two germline ends. CDR1 SGHDT and CDR2 YYEEEE come from the germline V gene. The CDR3 nucleotides are TGTGCCAGCAGCTTAAGGGAGGGTCAGGGTGGAAGGCAGCCCCAGCATTTT. It encodes CASSLREGQGGRQPQHF.

The rearrangement joins TRBV21-1 to TRBJ2-7; no check of the table's D call, TRBD2, against the DNA was made. TRBV21-1 is flagged as a pseudogene. CDR3 length: 14 amino acids. In DNA, the CDR3 is TGTGCCAGCGGACCGGGACTAGCAGTCTACGAGCAGTACTTC. Translated: CASGPGLAVYEQYF.

This clone was found a few times. J is TRBJ1-2 and V is TRBV4-3; maybe TRBD1 (5 bases). This CDR3 has 15 amino acids. Trimming took off 0 bases at V and 7 bases at J, with 15 bases between the two ends. Germline V lookup: CDR1 LGHNA, CDR2 YSLEER. The CDR3 is CASSQDGVGGAGYTF. CDR3 nucleotides: TGCGCCAGCAGCCAAGATGGCGTAGGAGGGGCTGGCTACACCTTC.

The chain employs TRBV12-3 or TRBV12-4 and TRBJ2-7, with D perhaps matching TRBD1 (5 bases). Trimming cost V 8 bases and J 2 bases, with 10 bases left between them. The CDR3 runs 12 residues. The CDR3 nucleotides are TGTGCCAGCCGGCAGGGAACCTACGAGCAGTACTTC. Translating gives CASRQGTYEQYF.

V usage is TRBV5-5 and J usage is TRBJ1-1; D is unresolved. Between the trimmed V and J ends, which lost 4 bases and 2 bases, there was a span of 6 bases. From germline, CDR1 is SGHKS and CDR2 YYEKEE (reference sequence). There are 12 residues in the CDR3. The CDR3 DNA sequence: TGTGCCAGCAGCATACACAACACTGAAGCTTTCTTT. Protein: CASSIHNTEAFF.

CDR3 residues: CASRQGWANEKLFF. The CDR3 region has the DNA TGTGCCAGCAGACAGGGTTGGGCCAATGAAAAACTGTTTTTT. The J gene is TRBJ1-4, the V gene TRBV6-5; the D gene is possibly TRBD1 (6 bases). In germline, CDR1 is MNHEY, CDR2 SVGAGI. CDR3 length: 14 residues. Between the trimmed V and J ends, which lost 6 bases and 5 bases, there was a span of 13 bases.

This clone was picked up one time. This chain joins TRBV3-1 (or the pseudogene TRBV3-2) and TRBJ2-7, with 9 bases that match TRBD1. The CDR3 has 14 amino acids. V shed 0 bases and J 6 bases; nucleotides not matched to a gene: 3. CDR1 and CDR2 from the germline V gene are LGHDT and YNNKEL (reference sequence). CDR3 nucleotide sequence: TGTGCCAGCAGCCAAGAACAGGGGGCGGGCGAGCAGTACTTC. Translation gives CASSQEQGAGEQYF.

The V and J genes are TRBV5-4 and TRBJ2-1; D not certain. V lost 5 bases and J lost 0, with 12 bases in between. The germline V gene encodes CDR1 SGHNT and CDR2 YYREEE (reference sequence). There are 15 residues in the CDR3. CDR3: CASSLDFYSYNEQFF. The CDR3 DNA reads as TGTGCCAGCAGTCTCGACTTTTACTCCTACAATGAGCAGTTCTTC.

J is TRBJ1-2 and V is TRBV6-5; TRBD1 might be the D (5 bases). Trimming removed 1 base at V and 11 bases at J, with 14 bases between. CDR1 and CDR2 (germline): MNHEY, SVGAGI. CDR3 length equals 13 residues. CDR3 sequence (DNA): TGTGCCAGCAGTTACTTCTCTTCTTCAGGGTACACCTTC. It translates to CASSYFSSSGYTF.

The chain recombines TRBV4-3 with TRBJ1-5; D is unclear. The CDR3 is made up of 16 amino acids. Trimming stripped 0 bases from V and 2 bases from J, with 11 bases between. Per germline, CDR1 LGHNA and CDR2 YSLEER. The DNA for the CDR3 is TGCGCCAGCAGCCAAGATCGGGTTTGGGGCAATCAGCCCCAGCATTTT. This gives the protein CASSQDRVWGNQPQHF.

This chain joins TRBV5-1 and TRBJ1-2, with TRBD1 matching 10 bases. The CDR3 has 15 residues. Germline CDR1 SGHRS, CDR2 YFSETQ. Germline trimming cut 5 bases from V and 4 bases from J; bases unmatched to any gene: 8. The CDR3 DNA is TGCGCCAGCAGGCCGGGACAGGGGCCATCCTATGGCTACACCTTC. Translation gives CASRPGQGPSYGYTF.

V usage is TRBV5-1 and J usage is TRBJ2-5, with 7 bases identical to TRBD1. CDR1 is SGHRS and CDR2 is YFSETQ in the germline V gene. This CDR3 region has 14 residues. Trimming cost V 5 bases and J 4 bases; bases outside gene matches: 8. The CDR3 DNA reads TGCGCCAGCAGGACAGGGAATCGGGTAGAGACCCAGTACTTC. It is translated as CASRTGNRVETQYF.

The genes are TRBV6-6 and TRBJ1-3; D unclear. The CDR3 is 16 residues long. Germline V gene sequence: CDR1 MNHNY, CDR2 SVGAGI (reference sequence). Trimming left V 2 bases short and J 4 bases short, with 15 bases between. CDR3 nucleotides: TGTGCCAGCAGTTACCCGACGGGAGGCTCAGGAAACACCATATATTTT. Amino acids: CASSYPTGGSGNTIYF.

This chain links TRBV12-3 or TRBV12-4 with TRBJ1-6, with D uncertain. The CDR3 consists of 13 residues. The V end was cut by 6 bases, the J end by 12 bases, with 15 bases between. CDR3 coding DNA: TGTGCCAGCAGATTGACTCCGTATCGACCCCTCCACTTT. Translating it yields CASRLTPYRPLHF.

This clone was seen a single time. This chain joins TRBV7-3 and TRBJ2-7, with TRBD1 identical over 8 bases. The CDR3 length is 13 residues. Germline V gene data show CDR1 as SGHTA and CDR2 as FQGTGA. Trimming removed 5 bases from V and 6 bases from J; junction bases left unmatched: 6. CDR3 region: CASSPDRGSEQYF. CDR3 in DNA: TGTGCCAGCAGCCCTGACAGGGGCAGCGAGCAGTACTTC. Filled out from reference TRBV7-3 and TRBJ2-7, the complete variable domain reads GAGVSQTPSNKVTEKGKYVELRCDPISGHTALYWYRQSLGQGPEFLIYFQGTGAADDSGLPNDRFFAVRPEGSVSTLKIQRTERGDSAVYLCASSPDRGSEQYFGPGTRLTVT.

On this clone: One end of the junction is discordant with germline, which a read error may explain. The V and J genes are TRBV7-8 and TRBJ2-1; weak D call: TRBD2 (6 bases). Germline V CDR1 and CDR2: SGHVS, FQNEAQ. This CDR3 contains 13 residues. CDR3 loop: CASSLGNRDSNIF. DNA for the CDR3: TGTGCCAGCAGCTTAGGGAACCGGGACTCTAATATCTTC.

There are a few counts of this clone. This chain links TRBV9 with TRBJ2-5; 13 bases align to TRBD2. The germline CDR1 and CDR2 sequences are SGDLS and YYNGEE. With V trimmed by 1 base and J by 1 base, 7 bases remained unmatched. The CDR3 covers 18 residues. The CDR3 spells CASSVTPGTSGAQETQYF. CDR3 nucleotide sequence: TGTGCCAGCAGCGTAACCCCCGGGACTAGCGGGGCCCAAGAGACCCAGTACTTC.

The chain recombines TRBV21-1 with TRBJ2-1; TRBD2, the D gene given by the table, was not confirmed from the DNA. TRBV21-1 is noted as a pseudogene. This CDR3 has 18 residues. The chain's CDR3 is CASSKGALGLAGGNEQFF. The CDR3 coding sequence is TGTGCCAGCAGCAAAGGGGCCCTGGGACTAGCGGGAGGTAATGAGCAGTTCTTC.

The V gene is TRBV6-1, the J gene TRBJ2-7, with 8 bases that match TRBD2. V lost 2 bases and J lost 4; bases outside the gene matches: 7. Germline V CDR1 and CDR2: MNHNS, SASEGT. The CDR3 extends over 15 amino acids. DNA of the CDR3: TGTGCCAGCAGTGAAAGAGCGGGGGCCCCGTACGAGCAGTACTTC. Amino acids: CASSERAGAPYEQYF.

This rearrangement joins TRBV7-3 to TRBJ1-2; 12 bases map to TRBD1. The length of the CDR3 is 17 residues. Trimming removed 4 bases from V and 4 bases from J; junction bases left unmatched: 10. CDR1 and CDR2 from the germline V gene are SGHTA and FQGTGA. The CDR3 bases are TGTGCCAGCAGCTCCCGGGACAGGGGGCCCTCCTCCTATGGCTACACCTTC. This translates into CASSSRDRGPSSYGYTF. The variable domain in full, with the rest retrieved from reference TRBV7-3 and TRBJ1-2, is GAGVSQTPSNKVTEKGKYVELRCDPISGHTALYWYRQSLGQGPEFLIYFQGTGAADDSGLPNDRFFAVRPEGSVSTLKIQRTERGDSAVYLCASSSRDRGPSSYGYTFGSGTRLTVV.

V and J are TRBV2 and TRBJ2-7; unclear D gene. The V end lost 7 bases, the J end lost 7 bases, and 17 bases lay between the germline ends. This CDR3 is built from 13 residues. Germline V CDR1 and CDR2: SNHLY, FYNNEI. Written as DNA, the CDR3 is TGTGCCAGCAAGCCCTCCGGTTACTCGGAGCAGTACTTC. Its translation is CASKPSGYSEQYF.

This clone was counted a single time. The chain is built from TRBV6-5 and TRBJ2-2, with TRBD1 identical over 9 bases. Germline lookup yields CDR1 MNHEY and CDR2 SVGAGI. The CDR3 covers 14 residues. With V trimmed by 7 bases and J by 4 bases, 4 bases remained unmatched. The CDR3 DNA reads as TGTGCCAGCATCCGGGACAGGGCCACCGGGGAGCTGTTTTTT. As protein: CASIRDRATGELFF.

This clone has a single count. Other DNA variants within this sample encode the same CDR3. The chain recombines TRBV9 with TRBJ1-2, with D maybe TRBD1 (5 bases). Germline V CDR1 and CDR2: SGDLS, YYNGEE. The CDR3 loop spans 12 amino acids. The V end was cut by 7 bases, the J end by 0 bases, with 7 bases between. The CDR3 loop is CASDRANYGYTF. The CDR3 DNA is TGTGCCAGCGACAGAGCTAACTATGGCTACACCTTC.

The chain has TRBV6-5 and TRBJ2-2; 8 nucleotides align to TRBD2. Unmatched junction bases numbered 4, after V lost 6 bases and J lost 7 bases. The CDR3 is 13 residues long. The germline CDR1 and CDR2 sequences are MNHEY and SVGAGI. CDR3 nucleotides: TGTGCCAGCAGCTTAGCGGGACTCGGGGAGCTGTTTTTT. Its protein is CASSLAGLGELFF.

The chain links TRBV27 to TRBJ1-5; 12 positions match TRBD1. This CDR3 has 14 residues. Germline CDR1 is MNHEY and CDR2 is SMNVEV (reference sequence). The trim removed 5 bases at V and 11 bases at J, leaving 7 bases unmatched. The CDR3 DNA sequence: TGTGCCAGCAGTCCCGGGACAGGGGGCACAGCCCAGCATTTT. Residues: CASSPGTGGTAQHF.

The chain couples TRBV11-2 to TRBJ2-1, with 11 nucleotides matching TRBD2. V lost 0 bases, J lost 4 bases, and 8 bases stayed unmatched. Germline CDR1 reads SGHAT; CDR2 reads FQNNGV. The CDR3 covers 18 residues. In DNA, the CDR3 is TGTGCCAGCAGCTTAGATCCCCCCGGGACTAGCGGTTACAATGAGCAGTTCTTC. This sequence encodes CASSLDPPGTSGYNEQFF.

This chain joins TRBV2 and TRBJ2-1, with D uncertain. The ends were cut back, 2 bases at V and 4 bases at J, with 6 bases in the middle. This CDR3 contains 13 residues. CDR1 is SNHLY, CDR2 FYNNEI, per germline. The CDR3, as DNA: TGTGCCAGCAGTGAAAAACTTTACAATGAGCAGTTCTTC. Protein: CASSEKLYNEQFF.

V usage is TRBV5-1 and J usage is TRBJ2-7, with TRBD1 matching over 7 bases. CDR3 length: 16 residues. The J segment lost 4 bases and the V segment lost 0 bases, leaving 10 bases of the junction unmatched. The germline gives CDR1 SGHRS, CDR2 YFSETQ. In DNA form, the CDR3 reads TGCGCCAGCAGCTTGGCAGTAGGCAGGGGGATGTACGAGCAGTACTTC. Translated, it gives CASSLAVGRGMYEQYF. The full variable domain, completed using reference TRBV5-1 and TRBJ2-7, is KAGVTQTPRYLIKTRGQQVTLSCSPISGHRSVSWYQQTPGQGLQFLFEYFSETQRNKGNFPGRFSGRQFSNSRSEMNVSTLELGDSALYLCASSLAVGRGMYEQYFGPGTRLTVT.

This sequence joins TRBV4-2 and TRBJ2-2; 10 bases agree with TRBD2. The trim removed 0 bases at V and 7 bases at J, leaving 5 bases unmatched. CDR1 LGHNA and CDR2 YNFKEQ come from the germline V gene. The CDR3 has 16 amino acids. CDR3 coding DNA: TGTGCCAGCAGCCAAGAAGGAGCGGGGGGGATCGGGGAGCTGTTTTTT. Translation: CASSQEGAGGIGELFF.